This T cell receptor beta chain was captured by sequencing in a study of brain T cells in children with intractable seizures. Points from the study as a whole: Only CDR3 sequence similarity suggested viral specificity, without known HCMV serostatus.

Specified time point: blood from clinic visit 5 months post-surgery; TSC patient then seizure free. Measured with immunoSEQ multiplex PCR; TCRdb has only the in-frame clones, and not every one. The data show about 340,000 clones, more than 85% seen once. Unmatched junction bases numbered 6, after V lost 5 bases and J lost 4 bases. Looked up from germline, CDR1 is SGHTA and CDR2 is FQGNSA. This CDR3 spans 14 amino acids. A note on this clone: Its antigen remains unknown.

The receptor's source is a boy younger than two with tuberous sclerosis and intractable seizures. The rearrangement joins TRBV7-2 to TRBJ2-3; 7 nucleotides line up with TRBD1. Here the sequenced sample was peripheral blood, taken 4 to 5 months after surgery. In DNA form, the CDR3 reads TGTGCCAGCAGCACAGGGGCAGGGGCAGATACGCAGTATTTT. It translates to CASSTGAGADTQYF.